Following are 10 T cell receptor beta chains from one sample sequenced in a study of identifying expanded T cells in peripheral blood (dated by TCRdb to between 2017 and 2020). The protocol used for the library was the immunoSEQ multiplex PCR assay. In its TCRdb copy, this immuneACCESS table keeps in-frame sequences only and misses some clones. Where compared with another copy, unresolved V genes explain less than half of these, and the others have no known cause. This sample is represented by tens of thousands of clones; roughly 84% of them were singletons. The ten biggest clones cover about 18% of the sample. The sequencing input was blood. The source of these receptors is a person aged 18 to 75 in good health.

This rearrangement joins TRBV7-6 to TRBJ2-1; 12 positions match TRBD2. Looked up from germline, CDR1 is SGHVS and CDR2 is FNYEAQ. This CDR3 comprises 17 residues. Unmatched junction bases numbered 10, after V lost 5 bases and J lost 5 bases. CDR3 sequence reads: CASSPGTSGRLHNEQFF. CDR3 DNA: TGTGCCAGCAGCCCGGGGACTAGCGGGCGTTTGCACAATGAGCAGTTCTTC.

The gene calls are TRBV4-3 and TRBJ1-5; D unclear. This CDR3 is 13 amino acids long. Germline V gives CDR1 LGHNA, CDR2 YSLEER. V was cut by 3 bases and J by 3 bases, with 6 bases left in between. CDR3 loop: CASSQKVNQPQHF. The CDR3 coding sequence is TGCGCCAGCAGCCAGAAGGTCAATCAGCCCCAGCATTTT.

The chain has TRBV28 and TRBJ2-7; TRBD2 matches 11 bases. V lost 5 bases, J lost 10 bases, and 4 bases stayed unmatched. This CDR3 comprises 12 residues. In germline, CDR1 is MDHEN, CDR2 SYDVKM. This CDR3 reads CASSPLAGGQYF. Here the CDR3 DNA reads TGTGCCAGCAGTCCTCTAGCGGGAGGACAGTACTTC.

The chain joins TRBV11-3 to TRBJ2-1, with TRBD1 as a possible D gene (6 bases). This CDR3 spans 14 amino acids. Trimming removed 4 bases from V and 7 bases from J, with 14 bases in between. Germline values: CDR1 SGHNT, CDR2 YENEEA. The CDR3 DNA is TGTGCCAGCAGCTCTTGGACAGAACAGAATGAGCAGTTCTTC. Its translation: CASSSWTEQNEQFF.

The CDR3 sequence: CASSLVPREETQYF. CDR3 DNA sequence: TGTGCCAGCAGCTTAGTCCCGAGAGAAGAGACCCAGTACTTC. The rearrangement joins TRBV7-6 to TRBJ2-5; D not resolved. The CDR3 covers 14 residues. V was clipped by 1 base and J by 3 bases, with 9 bases between them. From germline, CDR1 is SGHVS and CDR2 FNYEAQ.

V is TRBV27 and J is TRBJ1-2; TRBD1 agrees at 9 bases. The CDR3 is made up of 15 amino acids. The trim removed 5 bases at V and 9 bases at J, leaving 13 bases unmatched. The germline gives CDR1 MNHEY, CDR2 SMNVEV (reference sequence). CDR3 bases: TGTGCCAGCAGTCTGATTGCGGGACAGGGTTTGAGCTACACCTTC. It codes for CASSLIAGQGLSYTF.

The DNA of the CDR3 is TGTGCCAGCAGCGTAGCGGGGACAAATCAAGAGACCCAGTACTTC. Its translation is CASSVAGTNQETQYF. The V gene is TRBV9, the J gene TRBJ2-5, with a weak D call TRBD1 (6 bases). This CDR3 is built from 15 residues. Trimming removed 0 bases from V and 2 bases from J, with 11 bases in between. The V gene's germline CDR1 is SGDLS and CDR2 YYNGEE. Filled out from reference TRBV9 and TRBJ2-5, the complete variable domain reads DSGVTQTPKHLITATGQRVTLRCSPRSGDLSVYWYQQSLDQGLQFLIQYYNGEERAKGNILERFSAQQFPDLHSELNLSSLELGDSALYFCASSVAGTNQETQYFGPGTRLLVL.

The V gene is TRBV21-1, the J gene TRBJ1-5; TRBD1, the table's D call, lacks a check against the DNA. TRBV21-1 constitutes a pseudogene. The CDR3 is 18 residues long. The CDR3 loop reads CASSKVQMGRSPDQPQHF. The DNA for the CDR3 is TGTGCCAGCAGCAAAGTCCAAATGGGCAGAAGCCCAGATCAGCCCCAGCATTTT.

This clone showed up just once. The rearrangement links TRBV4-1 to TRBJ1-3; D might be TRBD1 (5 bases). V was pared by 0 bases and J by 4 bases, with 10 bases between. CDR3 length: 15 residues. In germline, CDR1 is MGHRA, CDR2 YSYEKL. The CDR3 region is CASSQEGERGNTIYF. In nucleotides, the CDR3 is TGCGCCAGCAGCCAAGAGGGGGAACGGGGAAACACCATATATTTT.

CDR3 in DNA: TGTGCCAGCAGCTTGAAGCGGGAGCGAGTCGAGCAGTACTTC. Amino acid sequence: CASSLKRERVEQYF. V usage is TRBV7-2 and J usage is TRBJ2-7; 8 bases align to TRBD2. Germline CDR1 reads SGHTA; CDR2 reads FQGNSA. Germline trimming cut 3 bases from V and 6 bases from J; bases unmatched to any gene: 7. The CDR3 runs to 14 residues.